Below are 9 T cell receptor beta chains sequenced from a single sample in a study of T-cell reconstitution after alpha-beta-depleted transplantation in children. The library targeted TCRbeta and was prepared with unique molecular identifiers. TCRdb passed the PCR reads through MiXCR, listing each CDR3 protein once. The repertoire holds roughly 200,000 distinct CDR3 sequences, roughly 7% seen once, with less than 7% in the top ten. Sequences were derived from PBMCs, sampled before TCRalphabeta/CD19-depleted stem cell transplant. The source of these receptors is a boy aged 2 to 10 with acute lymphoblastic leukemia, due to receive a stem cell transplant.

The rearrangement uses TRBV7-2 and TRBJ2-3; 7 positions agree with TRBD2. V was pared by 5 bases and J by 7 bases, with 12 bases of the junction left unmatched. CDR3 length: 15 residues. Germline V gene lookup returns CDR1 SGHTA and CDR2 FQGNSA. CDR3 sequence (DNA): TGTGCCAGCAGCCCCGCAAGCGGGGCGTCGTATACGCAGTATTTT. As protein: CASSPASGASYTQYF.

This clonotype was found many times. This chain links TRBV29-1 with TRBJ2-7; the D gene could be TRBD1 or TRBD2 (5 bases each). Trimming removed 2 bases from V and 4 bases from J, with 6 bases in between. The V gene's germline CDR1 is SQVTM and CDR2 ANQGSEA. This CDR3 is built from 11 residues. This CDR3 reads CSVEWGYEQYF. The DNA for the CDR3 is TGCAGCGTTGAATGGGGGTACGAGCAGTACTTC.

This clonotype was picked up a small number of times. This sequence joins TRBV6-5 and TRBJ2-5, with 12 bases lining up with TRBD2. The CDR3 has 17 amino acids. In germline, CDR1 is MNHEY, CDR2 SVGAGI. The ends lost 0 bases at V and 5 bases at J; junction bases unmatched: 7. The CDR3 region has the DNA TGTGCCAGCAGTTACTCCAAACGGACTAGCGGGAACGAGACCCAGTACTTC. Its protein product is CASSYSKRTSGNETQYF.

The chain is built from TRBV2 and TRBJ1-2; no clear D gene. Germline values: CDR1 SNHLY, CDR2 FYNNEI. V was clipped by 3 bases and J by 1 base, with 18 bases between them. This CDR3 contains 17 residues. DNA of the CDR3: TGTGCCAGCAGTGAGCCAACAGCGGGCCCCAATAACTATGGCTACACCTTC. It is translated as CASSEPTAGPNNYGYTF.

This clonotype was counted only a few times. Germline is not matched at one junction end, which may reflect a read error. This chain links TRBV28 with TRBJ1-5; no reliable D call. The CDR3 has 14 residues. The germline CDR1 and CDR2 sequences are MDHEN and SYDVKM. CDR3 region: CAISLRASNQPQHF. CDR3 nucleotides: TGTGCCATCAGTTTAAGGGCTTCCAATCAGCCCCAGCATTTT.

Many counts were recorded for this clonotype. The chain joins TRBV7-2 to TRBJ2-3; D gene unclear. V lost 5 bases, J lost 0 bases, and 15 bases lay in between. CDR1 SGHTA and CDR2 FQGNSA come from the germline V gene. This CDR3 contains 16 residues. CDR3 bases: TGTGCCAGCAGCCCGTGGGGAACCTCTAGCACAGATACGCAGTATTTT. Amino acid sequence: CASSPWGTSSTDTQYF.

This clonotype has at least ten counts. The rearrangement links TRBV5-1 to TRBJ2-1, with 9 bases matching TRBD1. The CDR3 is 16 residues long. CDR1 SGHRS and CDR2 YFSETQ come from the germline V gene. Trimming cost V 2 bases and J 5 bases; bases outside gene matches: 8. CDR3 DNA: TGCGCCAGCAGCTTCCTACAGGGGGCGAGGAACAATGAGCAGTTCTTC. This codes for CASSFLQGARNNEQFF.

This clonotype was seen more than once but under ten times. V usage is TRBV7-2 and J usage is TRBJ1-5, with D unresolved. V was trimmed by 0 bases and J by 7 bases, leaving 19 bases between them. The germline V gene encodes CDR1 SGHTA and CDR2 FQGNSA. This CDR3 is built from 17 residues. CDR3 sequence reads: CASSLAPPGSGEQPQHF. In DNA, the CDR3 is TGTGCCAGCAGCTTAGCGCCTCCCGGGTCCGGGGAGCAGCCCCAGCATTTT. Variable domain in full (rest from reference TRBV7-2 and TRBJ1-5): GAGVSQSPSNKVTEKGKDVELRCDPISGHTALYWYRQSLGQGLEFLIYFQGNSAPDKSGLPSDRFSAERTGGSVSTLTIQRTQQEDSAVYLCASSLAPPGSGEQPQHFGDGTRLSIL.

The CDR3 region is CSARDGRGDEQFF. CDR3 sequence (DNA): TGCAGTGCTAGAGATGGCAGGGGAGATGAGCAGTTCTTC. The chain links TRBV20-1 to TRBJ2-1; D might be TRBD1 (6 bases). The ends were cut back, 0 bases at V and 8 bases at J, with 11 bases in the middle. The CDR3 runs 13 residues. Germline values: CDR1 DFQATT, CDR2 SNEGSKA (reference sequence).